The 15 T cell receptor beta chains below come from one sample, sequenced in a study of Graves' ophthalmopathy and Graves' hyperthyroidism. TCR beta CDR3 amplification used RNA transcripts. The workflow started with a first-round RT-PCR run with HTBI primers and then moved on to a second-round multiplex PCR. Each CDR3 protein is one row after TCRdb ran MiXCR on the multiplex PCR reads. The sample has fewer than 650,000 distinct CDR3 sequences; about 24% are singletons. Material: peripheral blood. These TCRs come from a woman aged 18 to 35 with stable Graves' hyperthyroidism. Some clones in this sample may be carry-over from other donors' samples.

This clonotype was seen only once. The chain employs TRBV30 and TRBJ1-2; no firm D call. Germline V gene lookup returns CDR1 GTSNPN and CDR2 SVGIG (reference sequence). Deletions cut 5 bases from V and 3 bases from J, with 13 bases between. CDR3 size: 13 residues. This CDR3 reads CAWGRGLDYGYTF. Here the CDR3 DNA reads TGTGCCTGGGGAAGAGGACTTGACTATGGCTACACCTTC.

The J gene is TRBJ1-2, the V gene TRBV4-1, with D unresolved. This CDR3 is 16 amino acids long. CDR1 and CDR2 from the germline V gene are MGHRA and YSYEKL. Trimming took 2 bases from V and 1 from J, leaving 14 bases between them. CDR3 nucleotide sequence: TGCGCCAGCAGCCAATTCGCACAGTGGTTTAACTATGGCTACACCTTC. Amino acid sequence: CASSQFAQWFNYGYTF.

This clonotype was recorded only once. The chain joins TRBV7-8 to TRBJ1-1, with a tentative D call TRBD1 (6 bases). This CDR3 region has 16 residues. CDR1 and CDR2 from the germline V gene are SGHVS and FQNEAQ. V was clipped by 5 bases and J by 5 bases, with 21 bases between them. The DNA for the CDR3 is TGTGCCAGCAGCCCCACCAGAGGGCGGAGGGGGACTGAAGCTTTCTTT. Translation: CASSPTRGRRGTEAFF.

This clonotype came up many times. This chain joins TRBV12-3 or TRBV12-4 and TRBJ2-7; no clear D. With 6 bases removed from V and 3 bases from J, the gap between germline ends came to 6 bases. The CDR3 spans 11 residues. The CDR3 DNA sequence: TGTGCCAGCAGCATCAACTACGAGCAGTACTTC. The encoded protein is CASSINYEQYF.

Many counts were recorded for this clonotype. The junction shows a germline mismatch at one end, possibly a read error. The DNA of the CDR3 is TGTGCCAGCACCCCACAGAACGCCGGGGAGCTGTTTTTT. Translated: CASTPQNAGELFF. The J gene is TRBJ2-2, the V gene TRBV7-2, with no clear D. Germline CDR1 and CDR2: SGHTA and FQGNSA. CDR3 length: 13 residues. The complete variable domain, with remaining parts taken from reference TRBV7-2 and TRBJ2-2, reads GAGVSQSPSNKVTEKGKDVELRCDPISGHTALYWYRQSLGQGLEFLIYFQGNSAPDKSGLPSDRFSAERTGGSVSTLTIQRTQQEDSAVYLCASTPQNAGELFFGEGSRLTVL.

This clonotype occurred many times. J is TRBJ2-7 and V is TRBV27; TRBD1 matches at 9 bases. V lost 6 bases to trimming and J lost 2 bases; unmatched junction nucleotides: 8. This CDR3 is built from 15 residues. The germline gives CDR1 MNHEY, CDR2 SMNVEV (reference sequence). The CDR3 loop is CASRDWDRDTYEQYF. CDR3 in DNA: TGTGCCAGCAGAGACTGGGACAGGGATACCTACGAGCAGTACTTC.

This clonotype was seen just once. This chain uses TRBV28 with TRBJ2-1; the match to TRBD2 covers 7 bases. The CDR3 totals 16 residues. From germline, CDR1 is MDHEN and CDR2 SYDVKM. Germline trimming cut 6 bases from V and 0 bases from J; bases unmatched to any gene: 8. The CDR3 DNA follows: TGTGCCAGCAGACGAGAGCGGGGAAGCTCCTACAATGAGCAGTTCTTC. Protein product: CASRRERGSSYNEQFF.

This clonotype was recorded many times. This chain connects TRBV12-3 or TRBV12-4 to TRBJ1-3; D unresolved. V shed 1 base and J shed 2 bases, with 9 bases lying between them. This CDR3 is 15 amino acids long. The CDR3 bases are TGTGCCAGCAGTTTAGACGGGGTAGCTGGAAACACCATATATTTT. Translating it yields CASSLDGVAGNTIYF.

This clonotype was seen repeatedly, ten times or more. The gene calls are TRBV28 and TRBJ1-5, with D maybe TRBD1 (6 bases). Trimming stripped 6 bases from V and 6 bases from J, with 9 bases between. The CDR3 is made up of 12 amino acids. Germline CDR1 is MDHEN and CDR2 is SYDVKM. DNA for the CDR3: TGTGCCAGCAGAGCAGGGGTTCAGCCCCAGCATTTT. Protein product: CASRAGVQPQHF.

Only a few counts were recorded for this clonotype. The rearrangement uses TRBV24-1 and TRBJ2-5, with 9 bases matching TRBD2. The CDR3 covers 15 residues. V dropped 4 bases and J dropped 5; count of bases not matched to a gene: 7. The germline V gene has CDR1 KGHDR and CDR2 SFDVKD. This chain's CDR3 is CATSERSGGWETQYF. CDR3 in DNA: TGTGCCACCAGTGAGCGTAGCGGGGGATGGGAGACCCAGTACTTC.

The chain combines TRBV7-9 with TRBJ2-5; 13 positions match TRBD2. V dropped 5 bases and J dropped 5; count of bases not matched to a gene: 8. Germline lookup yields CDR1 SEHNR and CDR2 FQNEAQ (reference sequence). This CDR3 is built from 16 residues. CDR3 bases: TGTGCCAGCAGCACAACTAGCGGGGGGGGCGTGGAGACCCAGTACTTC. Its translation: CASSTTSGGGVETQYF.

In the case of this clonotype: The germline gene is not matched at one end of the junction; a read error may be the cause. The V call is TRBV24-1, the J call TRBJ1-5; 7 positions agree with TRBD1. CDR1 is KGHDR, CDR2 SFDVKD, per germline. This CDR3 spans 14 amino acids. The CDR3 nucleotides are TGTGCCACCAGTCTAGGGGGCGTCAATCAGTCCCAGCATTTT. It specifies CATSLGGVNQSQHF.

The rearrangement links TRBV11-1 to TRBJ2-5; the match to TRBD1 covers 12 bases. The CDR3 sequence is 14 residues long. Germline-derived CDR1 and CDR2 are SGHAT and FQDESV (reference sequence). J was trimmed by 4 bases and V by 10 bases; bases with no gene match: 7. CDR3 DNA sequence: TGTGCCACTGCCCGGGACAGGGGGCGAGAGACCCAGTACTTC. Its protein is CATARDRGRETQYF.

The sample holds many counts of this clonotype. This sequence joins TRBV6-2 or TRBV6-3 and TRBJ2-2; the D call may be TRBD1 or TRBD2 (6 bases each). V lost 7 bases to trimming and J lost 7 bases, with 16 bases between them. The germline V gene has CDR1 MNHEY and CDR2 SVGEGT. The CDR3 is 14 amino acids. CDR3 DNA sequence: TGTGCCAGCACAAATCGGGGGCAGGGCGGGGAGCTGTTTTTT. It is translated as CASTNRGQGGELFF.

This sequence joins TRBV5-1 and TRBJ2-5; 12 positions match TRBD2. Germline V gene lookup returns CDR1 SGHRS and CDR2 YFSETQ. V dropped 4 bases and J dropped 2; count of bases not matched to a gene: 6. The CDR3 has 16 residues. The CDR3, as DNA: TGCGCCAGCAGCCCTGGGACTAGCGGGCAACAAGAGACCCAGTACTTC. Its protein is CASSPGTSGQQETQYF. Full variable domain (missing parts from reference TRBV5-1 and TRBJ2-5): KAGVTQTPRYLIKTRGQQVTLSCSPISGHRSVSWYQQTPGQGLQFLFEYFSETQRNKGNFPGRFSGRQFSNSRSEMNVSTLELGDSALYLCASSPGTSGQQETQYFGPGTRLLVL.